This entry concerns a single T cell receptor (beta chain). The antigen is undetermined. These data are taken from a study of OX40 agonist ivuxolimab in advanced cancers. At the level of the study: The patients received agonistic anti-OX40 (CD134) antibody ivuxolimab. In three patients, partial responses were observed, one with hepatocellular carcinoma and two with cutaneous melanoma. Study-wide points: Relatively little clonal expansion, among the lowest observed, appeared in partial responders at 0.1-3.0 mg/kg. CD8+ T cells were the subset that, on average, had more expanded clones than CD4+.

The assay was immunoSEQ multiplex PCR, and TCRdb's table has in-frame clones only and misses some. This table has 55,000 to 70,000 clones, more than 70% appearing once. Germline trimming cut 1 base from V and 2 bases from J; bases unmatched to any gene: 7. CDR3 size: 18 residues. Germline assignment: CDR1 WNHNN and CDR2 SYGVQD (reference sequence). The chain carries TRBV10-1 and TRBJ2-7; TRBD2 agrees at 14 bases. The specimen comprised CD4+ or CD8+ T cells sorted from blood, sampled in a trial of the OX40 agonist ivuxolimab. The receptor's source is an adult with an advanced solid tumor such as melanoma, head and neck, liver or kidney cancer. CDR3 amino acids: CASSEFGGLAGGTYEQYF. The DNA for the CDR3 is TGCGCCAGCAGTGAGTTTGGCGGACTAGCGGGGGGAACCTACGAGCAGTACTTC.